Each of the 2 T cell receptor beta chains below was sequenced from the same sample in a study of regulatory T cells in long-lasting Graves disease. Time point given: newly diagnosed GD, antithyroid drugs for less than 3 months. Following extraction of RNA from PBMCs, that RNA was used to make the TCR library. Construction of the TCR beta libraries employed iRepertoire HTBI primers in conjunction with Arm-PCR of CDR3 regions. TCRdb called the multiplex PCR reads again in MiXCR, with one record for every CDR3 protein. The sample lists 250,000 or so distinct CDR3 sequences; roughly 21% were seen once. Sequences were derived from peripheral blood mononuclear cells (PBMCs), sampled at new diagnosis, from a patient treated with antithyroid drugs. These receptor sequences come from a female donor with Graves disease.

The J gene is TRBJ1-2, the V gene TRBV10-2; 7 positions agree with TRBD1. This CDR3 is 15 amino acids long. V shed 5 bases and J 6 bases; nucleotides not matched to a gene: 12. Germline CDR1 WSHSY, CDR2 SAAADI. In DNA form, the CDR3 reads TGCGCCAGCAGTCGATGGGGGACAGCGAATCATGGCTACACCTTC. It translates to CASSRWGTANHGYTF.

The chain carries TRBV4-3 and TRBJ2-6; 7 positions agree with TRBD2. The CDR3 is 17 amino acids. CDR1 and CDR2 from the germline V gene are LGHNA and YSLEER. J was trimmed by 0 bases and V by 4 bases; bases with no gene match: 6. The CDR3 nucleotides are TGCGCCAGCAGCCGGTGGGGGGGGGTCTCTGGGGCCAACGTCCTGACTTTC. Translation gives CASSRWGGVSGANVLTF.